These 7 T cell receptor beta chains were sequenced from one sample in a study of graft-versus-host responses after intestinal transplantation. These receptors are not linked to any known antigen. The protocol was immunoSEQ multiplex PCR, while the TCRdb copy is restricted to in-frame clones and leaves out a portion. Among about 100,000 clones, around nine tenths were seen once, and the ten largest hold under 6.5%. The sample was unstimulated CD8+ T cells sorted from spleen or lymph node cells, taken before intestinal transplant. The receptors come from a human donor who received an intestinal transplant.

To note about this clone: One junction end does not reproduce the germline sequence, and a read error may be involved. V gene TRBV7-2 combines with J gene TRBJ2-1; 11 nucleotides agree with TRBD2. The germline CDR1 and CDR2 sequences are SGHTA and FQGNSA. The CDR3 is made up of 17 amino acids. CDR3 sequence reads: CASTLLAGELYYNEQFF. The DNA of the CDR3 is TGTGCCAGCACCTTACTAGCGGGGGAGCTATACTACAATGAGCAGTTCTTC.

This clone showed up just a few times. V is TRBV19 and J is TRBJ1-6; 11 bases match TRBD1. The CDR3 length is 15 residues. V lost 4 bases and J lost 4; bases outside the gene matches: 0. Germline V gene sequence: CDR1 LNHDA, CDR2 SQIVND (reference sequence). The CDR3 loop is CASSRDRGYNSPLHF. DNA for the CDR3: TGTGCCAGTAGTAGGGACAGGGGGTATAATTCACCCCTCCACTTT. Together with reference TRBV19 and TRBJ1-6, the CDR3 gives the full variable domain: DGGITQSPKYLFRKEGQNVTLSCEQNLNHDAMYWYRQDPGQGLRLIYYSQIVNDFQKGDIAEGYSVSREKKESFPLTVTSAQKNPTAFYLCASSRDRGYNSPLHFGNGTRLTVT.

This chain uses TRBV4-1 with TRBJ1-2; TRBD1 is a possible D gene (5 bases). Germline CDR1 reads MGHRA; CDR2 reads YSYEKL. Trimming stripped 4 bases from V and 5 bases from J, with 11 bases between. This CDR3 has 13 residues. Here the CDR3 reads CASSPRGGYGYTF. CDR3 sequence (DNA): TGCGCCAGCAGCCCCCGGGGGGGGTATGGCTACACCTTC.

The chain carries TRBV5-1 and TRBJ2-3; D may correspond to TRBD1 or TRBD2 (5 bases each). Germline loops: CDR1 SGHRS, CDR2 YFSETQ. The CDR3 totals 16 residues. The V gene lost 3 bases and the J gene lost 3 bases, with 17 bases spanning the gap. CDR3: CASSSSWGGGTDTQYF. Written as DNA, the CDR3 is TGCGCCAGCAGCTCTTCGTGGGGTGGGGGAACAGATACGCAGTATTTT.

In DNA form, the CDR3 reads TGTGCCAGCAGCCACGTTAGTTCCGAGACCCAGTACTTC. Encoded protein: CASSHVSSETQYF. V usage is TRBV6-6 and J usage is TRBJ2-5; D gene uncertain. The CDR3 is made up of 13 amino acids. Germline CDR1 MNHNY, CDR2 SVGAGI (reference sequence). Trimming took off 6 bases at V and 5 bases at J, with 13 bases between the two ends.

This rearrangement joins TRBV4-1 to TRBJ2-7; D ambiguous. The V gene's germline CDR1 is MGHRA and CDR2 YSYEKL. V lost 4 bases and J lost 2, with 12 bases in between. The CDR3 is 14 amino acids. Here the CDR3 reads CASSPPGLTYEQYF. Written as DNA, the CDR3 is TGCGCCAGCAGCCCCCCCGGTCTGACCTACGAGCAGTACTTC.

The V call is TRBV10-1, the J call TRBJ2-5; D is unresolved. Germline assignment: CDR1 WNHNN and CDR2 SYGVQD (reference sequence). This CDR3 contains 12 residues. The ends were cut back, 0 bases at V and 4 bases at J, with 3 bases in the middle. CDR3 sequence reads: CASSESLETQYF. The CDR3 DNA reads TGCGCCAGCAGTGAGTCGCTAGAGACCCAGTACTTC.